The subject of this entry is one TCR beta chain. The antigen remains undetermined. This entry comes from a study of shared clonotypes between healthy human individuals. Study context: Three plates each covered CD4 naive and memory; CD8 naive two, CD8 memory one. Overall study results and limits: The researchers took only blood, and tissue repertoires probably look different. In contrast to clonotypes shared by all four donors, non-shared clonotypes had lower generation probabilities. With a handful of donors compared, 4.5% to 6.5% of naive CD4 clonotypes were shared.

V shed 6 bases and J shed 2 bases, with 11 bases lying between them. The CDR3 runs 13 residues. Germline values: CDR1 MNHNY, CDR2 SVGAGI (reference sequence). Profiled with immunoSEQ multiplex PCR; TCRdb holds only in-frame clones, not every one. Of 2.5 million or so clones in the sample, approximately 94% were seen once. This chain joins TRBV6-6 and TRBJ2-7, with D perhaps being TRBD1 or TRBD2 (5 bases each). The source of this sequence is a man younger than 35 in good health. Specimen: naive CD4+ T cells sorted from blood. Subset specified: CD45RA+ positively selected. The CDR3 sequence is CASSRDETYEQYF. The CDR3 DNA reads TGTGCCAGCAGCCGGGACGAAACCTACGAGCAGTACTTC.